This passage covers 7 T cell receptor beta chains from one sample sequenced in a study of cytomegalovirus exposure and HLA in healthy donors. This table comes from immunoSEQ multiplex PCR, and its TCRdb copy is limited to in-frame clones, with some not included. The table includes 95,000 to 150,000 clones, about 88% detected once. Sequenced sample: PBMCs. These receptors were collected from a woman between 18 and 29 years old in good health and CMV-seronegative.

The V call is TRBV11-2, the J call TRBJ2-1; 8 nucleotides agree with TRBD1. V was pared by 5 bases and J by 0 bases, with 6 bases of the junction left unmatched. Per the germline V gene, CDR1 is SGHAT and CDR2 is FQNNGV. The CDR3 sequence is 16 residues long. The CDR3 sequence is CASSPVRGPSYNEQFF. As DNA, the CDR3 is TGTGCCAGCAGCCCGGTCAGGGGGCCCTCCTACAATGAGCAGTTCTTC.

This clone appeared once. The chain uses TRBV29-1 and TRBJ2-2; maybe TRBD2 (6 bases). The ends were cut back, 4 bases at V and 7 bases at J, with 13 bases in the middle. Germline CDR1 is SQVTM and CDR2 is ANQGSEA. The CDR3 is 13 amino acids. The CDR3 DNA follows: TGCAGCGTTGCCGGGAGCCGAGTCGGGGAGCTGTTTTTT. It translates to CSVAGSRVGELFF.

J is TRBJ1-4 and V is TRBV2; 12 bases match TRBD1. Germline assignment: CDR1 SNHLY and CDR2 FYNNEI. This CDR3 has 14 residues. Losses at the gene ends were 4 bases for V and 8 bases for J; bases not matched to a gene: 2. CDR3 region: CASSGGTGGEKLFF. CDR3 nucleotides: TGTGCCAGCAGTGGGGGGACAGGGGGCGAAAAACTGTTTTTT.

The chain uses TRBV6-5 and TRBJ2-5; 9 nucleotides line up with TRBD1. The CDR3 contains 15 residues. J was trimmed by 4 bases and V by 5 bases; bases with no gene match: 8. Germline V gene lookup returns CDR1 MNHEY and CDR2 SVGAGI. CDR3 DNA: TGTGCCAGCAGTACCGGGACAGGGTCGGGAGAGACCCAGTACTTC. Protein: CASSTGTGSGETQYF.

This clone has only a few counts. The chain links TRBV5-4 to TRBJ1-3; maybe TRBD1 (5 bases). V was trimmed by 7 bases and J by 4 bases, leaving 12 bases between them. The germline gives CDR1 SGHNT, CDR2 YYREEE (reference sequence). This CDR3 region has 13 residues. The CDR3 DNA reads TGTGCCAGCGGAGGGACGGACGGAAACACCATATATTTT. The encoded protein is CASGGTDGNTIYF.

The chain joins TRBV30 to TRBJ1-1; D is ambiguous. CDR1 and CDR2 from the germline V gene are GTSNPN and SVGIG (reference sequence). This CDR3 region has 13 residues. The V end lost 0 bases, the J end lost 11 bases, and 16 bases lay between the germline ends. This CDR3 reads CAWSVATDSRAFF. The CDR3 DNA follows: TGTGCCTGGAGTGTGGCAACCGATTCGCGGGCTTTCTTT.

The chain links TRBV9 to TRBJ1-2, with unresolved D. The CDR3 spans 13 residues. Germline CDR1 is SGDLS and CDR2 is YYNGEE. V lost 0 bases, J lost 5 bases, and 8 bases lay in between. Here the CDR3 reads CASSVDTDYGYTF. CDR3 DNA sequence: TGTGCCAGCAGCGTAGACACAGATTATGGCTACACCTTC.